Listed below are T cell receptor beta chains from one sample, sequenced in a study of blood T cell repertoires in COVID-19. Libraries were prepared by immunoSEQ multiplex PCR; TCRdb keeps only in-frame clonotypes and omits some of them. Altogether tens of thousands of clones are present, approximately 80% being singletons, with the ten largest covering more than 2%. Sequences were obtained from peripheral blood. The receptor set was obtained from a woman aged 55-69 years with acute or convalescent COVID-19. The CDR3 runs from the conserved cysteine through the conserved F or W. D genes are given only for firm matches. A clone size is listed for some rows: how often the clone was seen (once, few, many), or a class if it is expanded.

CDR3 protein | CDR3 DNA | V gene | D gene | clone size | J gene
CASTPGAANEKLFF | TGTGCCAGTACCCCAGGGGCAGCTAATGAAAAACTGTTTTTT | TRBV19 | NA | NA | TRBJ1-4
CASRAGTLDGYTF | TGTGCCAGCAGGGCCGGGACACTGGATGGCTACACCTTC | TRBV2 | NA | few | TRBJ1-2
CAIRRGSTDTQYF | TGTGCCATCCGGCGGGGGAGCACAGATACGCAGTATTTT | TRBV16 | TRBD2 | NA | TRBJ2-3
CASSTGTSGSADTQYF | TGCGCCAGCAGCACCGGGACTAGCGGGAGCGCAGATACGCAGTATTTT | TRBV5-1 | TRBD2 | NA | TRBJ2-3
CASSPGVPGLAQPQHF | TGTGCCAGCAGCCCCGGAGTCCCAGGGCTGGCGCAGCCCCAGCATTTT | TRBV2 | NA | NA | TRBJ1-5
CASSRGGPNTEAFF | TGCGCCAGCAGCCGGGGGGGCCCGAACACTGAAGCTTTCTTT | TRBV5-1 | NA | NA | TRBJ1-1
CASSLAVAELAYEQYF | TGCGCCAGCAGCTTGGCTGTGGCGGAGTTGGCCTACGAGCAGTACTTC | TRBV5-1 | NA | NA | TRBJ2-7
CASSELASNEQFF | TGCGCCAGCAGCGAACTAGCAAGCAATGAGCAGTTCTTC | TRBV5-1 | NA | NA | TRBJ2-1
CATGTSLYEQYF | TGTGCCACCGGGACTAGCCTTTACGAGCAGTACTTC | TRBV28 | TRBD2 | few | TRBJ2-7
CATSRTGRSGNTIYF | TGTGCCACCAGTCGGACAGGGCGCTCTGGAAACACCATATATTTT | TRBV15 | TRBD1 | NA | TRBJ1-3
CASSNLPRTVNTEAFF | TGTGCCAGCAGTAACCTACCACGGACAGTCAACACTGAAGCTTTCTTT | TRBV6-4 | NA | NA | TRBJ1-1
CASSSPGTGSYEQYF | TGTGCCAGCAGTAGCCCCGGGACAGGGAGCTACGAGCAGTACTTC | TRBV6-5 | TRBD1 | NA | TRBJ2-7
CASSLARGTGELFF | TGCGCCAGCAGCTTGGCCAGGGGCACCGGGGAGCTGTTTTTT | TRBV5-1 | NA | once | TRBJ2-2
CSASFLGLANEQYF | TGCAGTGCTAGTTTCCTGGGACTAGCAAACGAGCAGTACTTC | TRBV20-1 | TRBD2 | NA | TRBJ2-7
CASSGTGGTDTQYF | TGCGCCAGCTCCGGGACAGGGGGCACAGATACGCAGTATTTT | TRBV5-1 | TRBD1 | NA | TRBJ2-3
CASSRDLDSLNTEAFF | TGTGCCAGCAGCAGAGATTTGGACAGCTTGAACACTGAAGCTTTCTTT | TRBV11-1 | NA | NA | TRBJ1-1
CASTGLAGGQDTQYF | TGTGCCAGTACGGGGCTAGCGGGGGGCCAGGATACGCAGTATTTT | TRBV19 | TRBD2 | NA | TRBJ2-3
CASSLLPQETQYF | TGTGCCAGCAGCTTGCTGCCCCAGGAGACCCAGTACTTC | TRBV7-2 | NA | NA | TRBJ2-5
CASSQGDRGAYNEQFF | TGTGCCAGCAGTCAAGGGGACAGGGGGGCCTACAATGAGCAGTTCTTC | TRBV6-1 | TRBD1 | NA | TRBJ2-1
CAWSVPSKETDTQYF | TGTGCCTGGAGTGTGCCCTCAAAAGAGACAGATACGCAGTATTTT | TRBV30 | NA | NA | TRBJ2-3
CASSGTSGRRSF | TGCGCCAGCAGTGGGACTAGCGGGAGGCGGAGCTTC | TRBV10-2 | TRBD2 | NA | TRBJ2-4
CASSESAGGSYNEQFF | TGCGCCAGCAGTGAGTCAGCGGGAGGGTCCTACAATGAGCAGTTCTTC | TRBV10-2 | TRBD2 | NA | TRBJ2-1
CSVLSTGEQYF | TGCAGCGTCCTCAGCACAGGGGAGCAGTACTTC | TRBV29-1 | NA | NA | TRBJ2-7
CSASSADTQDNEQFF | TGCAGTGCTAGTTCGGCGGACACCCAGGATAATGAGCAGTTCTTC | TRBV20-1 | NA | NA | TRBJ2-1
CASSQGPSGGGTDTQYF | TGCGCCAGCAGCCAGGGACCTAGCGGGGGGGGCACAGATACGCAGTATTTT | TRBV4-1 | TRBD2 | NA | TRBJ2-3
CASSPRSQPQHF | TGTGCCAGCAGCCCCCGGAGTCAGCCCCAGCATTTT | TRBV12-3/TRBV12-4 | NA | NA | TRBJ1-5
CASSPERGVQDTQYF | TGTGCCAGCTCACCCGAGCGGGGGGTCCAAGATACGCAGTATTTT | TRBV18 | TRBD2 | NA | TRBJ2-3
CASSPRARNTGELFF | TGTGCCAGCTCACCACGGGCAAGGAACACCGGGGAGCTGTTTTTT | TRBV18 | NA | NA | TRBJ2-2
CASSPRSGRTYYNEQFF | TGTGCCAGCAGCCCACGTAGCGGGAGGACCTACTACAATGAGCAGTTCTTC | TRBV7-3 | TRBD2 | NA | TRBJ2-1
CASREYFQETQYF | TGTGCCAGCAGGGAATACTTCCAAGAGACCCAGTACTTC | TRBV2 | NA | few | TRBJ2-5
CAWSERGSTDTQYF | TGTGCCTGGAGTGAGCGGGGTAGCACAGATACGCAGTATTTT | TRBV30 | TRBD2 | NA | TRBJ2-3
CASSFKSQGYEQYF | TGTGCCAGCAGTTTCAAGTCGCAGGGCTACGAGCAGTACTTC | TRBV6-6 | NA | NA | TRBJ2-7
CASSFPGSTSEQYF | TGTGCCAGCAGTTTTCCCGGGTCCACATCGGAGCAGTACTTC | TRBV6-5 | NA | NA | TRBJ2-7
CASSSDRANYNEQFF | TGTGCCAGCAGCTCAGACAGGGCCAATTACAATGAGCAGTTCTTC | TRBV7-3 | TRBD1 | few | TRBJ2-1
CASSRRTGERLPEQYF | TGTGCCAGTAGTAGACGGACAGGGGAAAGGCTACCCGAGCAGTACTTC | TRBV19 | TRBD1 | NA | TRBJ2-7
CASSTVQGTGYTF | TGTGCCAGTAGTACAGTACAGGGGACAGGCTACACCTTC | TRBV19 | TRBD1 | NA | TRBJ1-2
CSVDLGVGELFF | TGCAGCGTTGATCTAGGGGTCGGGGAGCTGTTTTTT | TRBV29-1 | NA | NA | TRBJ2-2
CASSWGGVNTGELFF | TGTGCCAGCAGCTGGGGGGGGGTGAACACCGGGGAGCTGTTTTTT | TRBV27 | TRBD2 | NA | TRBJ2-2
CASTKTSGVNNEQFF | TGCGCCAGCACCAAGACTAGCGGGGTTAACAATGAGCAGTTCTTC | TRBV5-1 | TRBD2 | NA | TRBJ2-1
CASSLAGTANTGELFF | TGCGCCAGCAGCTTGGCCGGGACAGCGAACACCGGGGAGCTGTTTTTT | TRBV5-1 | TRBD1 | NA | TRBJ2-2
CASSVGWTSDNTDTQYF | TGTGCCAGCAGCGTCGGTTGGACTAGCGATAACACAGATACGCAGTATTTT | TRBV9 | TRBD2 | NA | TRBJ2-3
CATPVEGGTEAFF | TGTGCCACCCCGGTGGAAGGAGGCACTGAAGCTTTCTTT | TRBV6-6 | NA | NA | TRBJ1-1
CASSSYRGLTDTQYF | TGTGCCAGCAGCTCATACAGGGGGCTGACAGATACGCAGTATTTT | TRBV5-6 | TRBD1 | NA | TRBJ2-3
CASSPSYLGGYTF | TGTGCCAGCTCACCTAGTTACCTCGGTGGCTACACCTTC | TRBV18 | NA | NA | TRBJ1-2
CASSAQGQETQYF | TGTGCCAGTTCCGCTCAGGGGCAAGAGACCCAGTACTTC | TRBV19 | NA | NA | TRBJ2-5
CASSPVQGGGVETQYF | TGTGCCAGCAGCCCCGTACAGGGCGGGGGGGTGGAGACCCAGTACTTC | TRBV5-5 | TRBD2 | NA | TRBJ2-5
CASKIGGVGEKLFF | TGTGCCAGCAAAATAGGGGGGGTAGGTGAAAAACTGTTTTTT | TRBV6-5 | NA | NA | TRBJ1-4
CASSPREAGTEAFF | TGTGCCAGCTCACCCAGGGAAGCAGGCACTGAAGCTTTCTTT | TRBV18 | NA | NA | TRBJ1-1
CASGQGLSNTEAFF | TGTGCCAGCGGTCAGGGCCTCTCGAACACTGAAGCTTTCTTT | TRBV2 | NA | NA | TRBJ1-1
CASSGVTGSNTEAFF | TGTGCCAGCTCAGGGGTGACAGGTTCAAACACTGAAGCTTTCTTT | TRBV18 | NA | few | TRBJ1-1
CASSKAKPGCSGEQYF | TGTGCCAGCAGCAAAGCGAAGCCAGGGTGTTCGGGTGAGCAGTACTTC | TRBV21-1 | NA | NA | TRBJ2-7
CASSQGLGGAFF | TGTGCCAGCAGCCAGGGATTGGGGGGAGCTTTCTTT | TRBV3-1/TRBV3-2 | NA | few | TRBJ1-1
CASSLSRIAKNTGELFF | TGTGCCAGCAGTTTATCGCGGATAGCCAAGAACACCGGGGAGCTGTTTTTT | TRBV27 | NA | NA | TRBJ2-2
CATSRDQGVGEKLFF | TGTGCCACCAGCAGAGATCAGGGCGTCGGTGAAAAACTGTTTTTT | TRBV15 | NA | NA | TRBJ1-4
CAWSVSGGNTIYF | TGTGCCTGGAGTGTTAGTGGTGGAAACACCATATATTTT | TRBV30 | NA | NA | TRBJ1-3